This TCR beta chain was captured in a study of cytomegalovirus exposure and HLA in healthy donors. Whole-study findings and limits: Among the sequence variants, a highly shared cluster was likely an artifact of sequencing. In a later analysis, at a false discovery rate of 0.05, 15,000 to 20,000 TCR beta sequences were associated with HLA alleles. Accurate prediction of HLA-A and HLA-B alleles (for most subjects) was reportedly achieved from TCR beta sequences.

In the PCR, 60 Vbeta and 13 Jbeta primers were used. This table comes from immunoSEQ multiplex PCR, and its TCRdb copy is limited to in-frame clones, with some not included. The table has roughly 220,000 clones, 65% to 80% seen once. The CDR3 length is 16 residues. Germline CDR1 reads MDHEN; CDR2 reads SYDVKM. Trimming removed 4 bases at V and 0 bases at J, with 13 bases between. A remark on this clone: Its matching antigen is unknown.

Material for sequencing was PBMCs. The chain links TRBV28 to TRBJ1-5, with D perhaps matching TRBD1 (6 bases). This TCR derives from a man aged 50 to 59 in good health and CMV-seronegative. In DNA, the CDR3 is TGTGCCAGCAGTTCGGACAGCGTATATAGCAATCAGCCCCAGCATTTT. Amino acid sequence: CASSSDSVYSNQPQHF.